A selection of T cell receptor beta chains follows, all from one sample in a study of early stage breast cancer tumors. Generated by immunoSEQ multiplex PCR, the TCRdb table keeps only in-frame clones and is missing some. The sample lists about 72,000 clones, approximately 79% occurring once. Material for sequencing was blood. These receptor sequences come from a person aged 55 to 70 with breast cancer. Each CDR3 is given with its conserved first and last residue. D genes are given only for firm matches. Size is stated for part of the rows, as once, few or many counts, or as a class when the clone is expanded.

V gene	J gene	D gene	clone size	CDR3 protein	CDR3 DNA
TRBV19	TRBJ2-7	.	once	CASSSPGRTSEQYF	TGTGCCAGTAGCTCCCCCGGGCGGACATCCGAGCAGTACTTC
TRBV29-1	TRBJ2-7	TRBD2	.	CSVGVPTGGTYEQYF	TGCAGCGTCGGGGTCCCTACGGGAGGGACCTACGAGCAGTACTTC
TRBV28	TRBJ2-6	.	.	CASKPGLAGANVLTF	TGTGCCAGCAAGCCCGGGTTGGCTGGGGCCAACGTCCTGACTTTC
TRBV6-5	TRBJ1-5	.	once	CASSSDRFGNQPQHF	TGTGCCAGCAGTTCCGACAGGTTCGGCAATCAGCCCCAGCATTTT
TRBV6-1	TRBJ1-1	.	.	CASSGGLSEAFF	TGTGCCAGCAGTGGAGGGCTTTCGGAAGCTTTCTTT
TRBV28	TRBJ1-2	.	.	CASSRGGPYGYTF	TGTGCCAGCAGCCGCGGGGGTCCCTATGGCTACACCTTC
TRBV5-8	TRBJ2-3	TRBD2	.	CASSLGGTDTQYF	TGTGCCAGCAGCCTGGGAGGGACAGATACGCAGTATTTT
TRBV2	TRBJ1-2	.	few	CASSEWQGQGYTF	TGTGCCAGCAGTGAATGGCAGGGGCAGGGCTACACCTTC
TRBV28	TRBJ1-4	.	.	CASSLPGLTNEKLFF	TGTGCCAGCAGCCTCCCGGGGTTAACTAATGAAAAACTGTTTTTT
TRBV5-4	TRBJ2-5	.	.	CASSLKIGGGETQYF	TGTGCCAGCAGCTTGAAGATTGGGGGCGGGGAGACCCAGTACTTC
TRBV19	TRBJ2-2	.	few	CASWRENTGELFF	TGTGCCAGTTGGCGAGAGAACACCGGGGAGCTGTTTTTT
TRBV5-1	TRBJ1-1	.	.	CASSRTGDTEAFF	TGCGCCAGCAGCAGGACCGGGGACACTGAAGCTTTCTTT
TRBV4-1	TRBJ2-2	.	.	CASSQVLETSGELFF	TGCGCCAGCAGCCAAGTACTAGAAACTTCCGGGGAGCTGTTTTTT
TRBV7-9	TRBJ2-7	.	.	CASSLVGGNEQYF	TGTGCCAGCAGCTTAGTCGGGGGAAACGAGCAGTACTTC
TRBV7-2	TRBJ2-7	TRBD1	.	CASSARDRGYEQYF	TGTGCCAGCAGCGCCCGGGACAGGGGCTACGAGCAGTACTTC
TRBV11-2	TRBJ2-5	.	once	CASSFFRGMETQYF	TGTGCCAGCAGCTTCTTTAGGGGAATGGAGACCCAGTACTTC
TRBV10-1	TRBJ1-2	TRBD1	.	CASSPDRGQGYTF	TGCGCCAGCAGTCCGGACAGGGGGCAAGGCTACACCTTC
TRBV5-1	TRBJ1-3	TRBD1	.	CASRPTGAGNTIYF	TGCGCCAGCAGACCGACAGGGGCAGGAAACACCATATATTTT
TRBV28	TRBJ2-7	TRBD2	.	CASLQAGGLYEQYF	TGTGCCAGCCTGCAAGCGGGGGGGCTCTACGAGCAGTACTTC
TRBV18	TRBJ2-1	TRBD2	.	CASSPGTSGYNEQFF	TGTGCCAGCTCACCAGGGACTAGCGGATACAATGAGCAGTTCTTC
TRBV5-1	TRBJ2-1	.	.	CASSPGQGSYNEQFF	TGCGCCAGCAGCCCCGGGCAGGGATCCTACAATGAGCAGTTCTTC
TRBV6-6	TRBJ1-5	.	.	CATRASNQPQHF	TGTGCCACCCGGGCTAGCAATCAGCCCCAGCATTTT
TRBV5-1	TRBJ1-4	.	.	CASSLEYSGRDEKLFF	TGCGCCAGCAGCTTGGAATATAGCGGCAGGGATGAAAAACTGTTTTTT
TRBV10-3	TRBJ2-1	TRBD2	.	CAISTNSGGAVSEQFF	TGTGCCATCAGTACCAATAGCGGGGGGGCCGTTAGTGAGCAGTTCTTC
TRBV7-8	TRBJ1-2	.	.	CASSTRAPRSYTF	TGTGCCAGCAGCACCCGGGCCCCTAGAAGCTACACCTTC